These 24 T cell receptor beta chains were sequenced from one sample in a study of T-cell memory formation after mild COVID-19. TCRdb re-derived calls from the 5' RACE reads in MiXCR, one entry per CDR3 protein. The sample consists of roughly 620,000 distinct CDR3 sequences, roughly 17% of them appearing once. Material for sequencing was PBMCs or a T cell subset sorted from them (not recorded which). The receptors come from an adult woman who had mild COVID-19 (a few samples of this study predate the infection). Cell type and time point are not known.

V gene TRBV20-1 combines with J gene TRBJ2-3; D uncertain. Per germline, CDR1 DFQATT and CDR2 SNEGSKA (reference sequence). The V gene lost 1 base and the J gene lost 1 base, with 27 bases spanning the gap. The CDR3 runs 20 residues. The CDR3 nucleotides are TGCAGTGCTAGAGTCGCCGTTCGTAGACCGCAGGCCTCTGGCACAGATACGCAGTATTTT. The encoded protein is CSARVAVRRPQASGTDTQYF.

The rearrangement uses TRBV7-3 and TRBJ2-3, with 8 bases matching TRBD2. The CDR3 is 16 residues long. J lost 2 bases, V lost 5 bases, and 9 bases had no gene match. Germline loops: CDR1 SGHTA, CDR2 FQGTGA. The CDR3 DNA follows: TGTGCCAGCAGCATCACTAAAGCGGGGGCCACAGATACGCAGTATTTT. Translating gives CASSITKAGATDTQYF.

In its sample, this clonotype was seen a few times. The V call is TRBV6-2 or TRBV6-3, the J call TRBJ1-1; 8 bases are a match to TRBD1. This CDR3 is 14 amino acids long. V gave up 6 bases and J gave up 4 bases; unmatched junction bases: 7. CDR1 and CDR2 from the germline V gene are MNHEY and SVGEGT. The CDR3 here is CASRPWTGSTEAFF. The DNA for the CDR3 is TGTGCCAGCAGACCCTGGACAGGGAGCACTGAAGCTTTCTTT.

Written as DNA, the CDR3 is TGTGCCAGCAGCTTGGTAGGTACGGCAGCGCAACTGAACACTGAAGCTTTCTTT. Protein: CASSLVGTAAQLNTEAFF. The chain couples TRBV5-6 to TRBJ1-1; unclear D gene. V was pared by 0 bases and J by 0 bases, with 18 bases between. The germline gives CDR1 SGHDT, CDR2 YYEEEE. CDR3 length equals 18 residues.

CDR3 protein: CASSGDGGSYNEQFF. The DNA of the CDR3 is TGTGCCAGCAGCGGCGACGGAGGCTCCTACAATGAGCAGTTCTTC. The gene calls are TRBV6-2 or TRBV6-3 and TRBJ2-1, with D perhaps TRBD2 (5 bases). Germline V gene data show CDR1 as MNHEY and CDR2 as SVGEGT. Trimming took off 6 bases at V and 0 bases at J, with 12 bases between the two ends. The CDR3 has 15 residues.

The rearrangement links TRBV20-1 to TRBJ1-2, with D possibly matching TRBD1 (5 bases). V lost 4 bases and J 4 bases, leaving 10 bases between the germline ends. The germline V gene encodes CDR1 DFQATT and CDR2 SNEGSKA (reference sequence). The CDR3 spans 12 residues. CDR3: CSATPGVYGYTF. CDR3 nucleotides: TGCAGTGCTACCCCGGGGGTCTATGGCTACACCTTC.

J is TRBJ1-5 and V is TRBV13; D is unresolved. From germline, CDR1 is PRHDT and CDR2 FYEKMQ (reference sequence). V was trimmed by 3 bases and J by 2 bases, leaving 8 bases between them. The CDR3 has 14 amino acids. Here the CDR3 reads CASSFGVGNQPQHF. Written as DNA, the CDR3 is TGTGCCAGCAGCTTTGGGGTAGGCAATCAGCCCCAGCATTTT.

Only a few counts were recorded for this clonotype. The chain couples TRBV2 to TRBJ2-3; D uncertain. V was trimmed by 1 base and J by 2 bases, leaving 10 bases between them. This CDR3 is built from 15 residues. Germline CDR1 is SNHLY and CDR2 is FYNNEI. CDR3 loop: CASSEEFLPTDTQYF. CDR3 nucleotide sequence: TGTGCCAGCAGTGAAGAGTTCCTACCCACAGATACGCAGTATTTT. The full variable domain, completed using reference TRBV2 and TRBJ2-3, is EPEVTQTPSHQVTQMGQEVILRCVPISNHLYFYWYRQILGQKVEFLVSFYNNEISEKSEIFDDQFSVERPDGSNFTLKIRSTKLEDSAMYFCASSEEFLPTDTQYFGPGTRLTVL.

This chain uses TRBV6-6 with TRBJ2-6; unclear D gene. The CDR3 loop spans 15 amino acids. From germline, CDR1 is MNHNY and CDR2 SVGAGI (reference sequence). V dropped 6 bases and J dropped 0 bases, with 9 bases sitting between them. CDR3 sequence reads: CASSYSLSGANVLTF. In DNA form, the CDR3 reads TGTGCCAGCAGCTACAGCCTCTCTGGGGCCAACGTCCTGACTTTC.

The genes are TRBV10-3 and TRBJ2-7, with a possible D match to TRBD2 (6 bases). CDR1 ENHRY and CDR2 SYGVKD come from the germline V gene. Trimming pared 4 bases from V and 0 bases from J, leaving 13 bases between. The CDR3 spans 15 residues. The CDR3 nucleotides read TGTGCCATCAGTGGGATAGCGACTAGCTCCTACGAGCAGTACTTC. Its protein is CAISGIATSSYEQYF.

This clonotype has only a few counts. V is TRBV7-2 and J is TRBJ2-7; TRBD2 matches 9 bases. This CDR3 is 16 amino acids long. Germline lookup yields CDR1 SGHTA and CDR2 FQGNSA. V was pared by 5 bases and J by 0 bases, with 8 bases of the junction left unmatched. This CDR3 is CASSPSSGIRSYEQYF. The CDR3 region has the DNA TGTGCCAGCAGCCCATCTAGCGGGATTCGCTCCTACGAGCAGTACTTC.

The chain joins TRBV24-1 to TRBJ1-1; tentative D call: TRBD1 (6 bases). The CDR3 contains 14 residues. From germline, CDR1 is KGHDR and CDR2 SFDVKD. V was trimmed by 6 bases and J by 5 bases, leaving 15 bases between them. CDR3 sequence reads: CATSSGGLGTEAFF. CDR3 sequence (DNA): TGTGCCACCAGTTCCGGGGGGCTGGGGACTGAAGCTTTCTTT.

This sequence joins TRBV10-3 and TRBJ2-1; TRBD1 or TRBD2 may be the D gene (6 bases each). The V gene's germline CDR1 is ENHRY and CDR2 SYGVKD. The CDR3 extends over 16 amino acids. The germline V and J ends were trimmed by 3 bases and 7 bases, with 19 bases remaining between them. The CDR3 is CAISEPGAARGNEQFF. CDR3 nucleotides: TGTGCCATCAGTGAACCGGGGGCAGCGCGCGGGAATGAGCAGTTCTTC.

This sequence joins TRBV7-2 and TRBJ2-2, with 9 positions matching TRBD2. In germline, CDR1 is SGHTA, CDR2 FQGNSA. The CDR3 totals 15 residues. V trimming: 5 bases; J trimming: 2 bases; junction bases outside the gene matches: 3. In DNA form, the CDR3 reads TGTGCCAGCAGCCATAGCGGGGGCAACACCGGGGAGCTGTTTTTT. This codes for CASSHSGGNTGELFF. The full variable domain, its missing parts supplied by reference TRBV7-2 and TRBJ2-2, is GAGVSQSPSNKVTEKGKDVELRCDPISGHTALYWYRQSLGQGLEFLIYFQGNSAPDKSGLPSDRFSAERTGGSVSTLTIQRTQQEDSAVYLCASSHSGGNTGELFFGEGSRLTVL.

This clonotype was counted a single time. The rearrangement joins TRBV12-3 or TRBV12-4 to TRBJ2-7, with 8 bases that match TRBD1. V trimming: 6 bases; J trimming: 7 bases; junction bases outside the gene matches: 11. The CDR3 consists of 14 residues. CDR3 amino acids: CASSATGGTREQYF. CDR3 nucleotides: TGTGCCAGCAGCGCTACAGGGGGAACCCGGGAGCAGTACTTC.

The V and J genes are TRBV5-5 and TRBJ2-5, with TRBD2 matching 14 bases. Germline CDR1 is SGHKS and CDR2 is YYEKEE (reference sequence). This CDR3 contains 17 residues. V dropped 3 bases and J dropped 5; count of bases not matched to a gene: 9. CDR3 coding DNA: TGTGCCAGCAGCTCGGGGACTAGCGGGGGAGTGGTGGAGACCCAGTACTTC. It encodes CASSSGTSGGVVETQYF.

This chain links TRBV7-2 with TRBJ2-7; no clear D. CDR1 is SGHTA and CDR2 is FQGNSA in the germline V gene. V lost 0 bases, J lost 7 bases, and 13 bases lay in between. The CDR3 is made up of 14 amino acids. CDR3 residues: CASSLALGLREQYF. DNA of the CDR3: TGTGCCAGCAGCTTAGCGTTAGGTCTTAGGGAGCAGTACTTC.

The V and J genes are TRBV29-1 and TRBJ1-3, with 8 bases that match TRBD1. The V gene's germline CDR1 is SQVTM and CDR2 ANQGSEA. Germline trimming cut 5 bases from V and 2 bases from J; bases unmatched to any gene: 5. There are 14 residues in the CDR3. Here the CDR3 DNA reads TGCAGCGTTTACCCGGGACAGGCTGGAAACACCATATATTTT. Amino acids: CSVYPGQAGNTIYF.

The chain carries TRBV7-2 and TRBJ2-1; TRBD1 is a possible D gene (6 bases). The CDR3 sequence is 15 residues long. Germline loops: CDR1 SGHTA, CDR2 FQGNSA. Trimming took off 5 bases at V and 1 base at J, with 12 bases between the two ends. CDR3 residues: CASSTGQTSYNEQFF. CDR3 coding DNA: TGTGCCAGCAGCACAGGACAGACGTCCTACAATGAGCAGTTCTTC.

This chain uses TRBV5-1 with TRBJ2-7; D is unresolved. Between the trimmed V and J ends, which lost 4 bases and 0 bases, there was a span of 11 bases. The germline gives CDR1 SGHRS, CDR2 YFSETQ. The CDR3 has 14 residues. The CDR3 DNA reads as TGCGCCAGCAGCATCCTGCCATCCTCCTACGAGCAGTACTTC. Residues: CASSILPSSYEQYF.

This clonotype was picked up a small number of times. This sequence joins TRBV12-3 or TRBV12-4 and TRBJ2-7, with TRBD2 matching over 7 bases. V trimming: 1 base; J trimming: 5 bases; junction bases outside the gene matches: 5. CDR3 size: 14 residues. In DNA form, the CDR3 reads TGTGCCAGCAGTTTAGACGGGAGGTTCAACGAGCAGTACTTC. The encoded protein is CASSLDGRFNEQYF.

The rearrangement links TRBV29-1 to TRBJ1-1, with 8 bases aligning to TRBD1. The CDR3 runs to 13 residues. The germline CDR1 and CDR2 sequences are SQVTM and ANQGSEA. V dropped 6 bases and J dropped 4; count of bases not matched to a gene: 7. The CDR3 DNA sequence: TGCAGCGTGTTGACAGGGGATGTCACTGAAGCTTTCTTT. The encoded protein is CSVLTGDVTEAFF.

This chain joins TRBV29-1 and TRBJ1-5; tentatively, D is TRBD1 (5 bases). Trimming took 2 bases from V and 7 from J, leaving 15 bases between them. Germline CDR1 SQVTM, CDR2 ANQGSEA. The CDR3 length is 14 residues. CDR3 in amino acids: CSVELGPGGQPQHF. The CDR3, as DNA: TGCAGCGTTGAATTGGGGCCGGGAGGCCAGCCCCAGCATTTT.

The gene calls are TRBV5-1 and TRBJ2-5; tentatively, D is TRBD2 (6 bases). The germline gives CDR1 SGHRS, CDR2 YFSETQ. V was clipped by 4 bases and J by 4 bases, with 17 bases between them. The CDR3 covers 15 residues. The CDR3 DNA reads TGCGCCAGCAGCGCCCGGGACTCCGGTGGAGAGACCCAGTACTTC. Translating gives CASSARDSGGETQYF.